These 27 T cell receptor beta chains were sequenced from one sample in a study of beta chain features in type 1 diabetes. Since all of the isolated RNA was reverse transcribed, expressed TCRB transcripts were what got sequenced. Produced via immunoSEQ multiplex PCR; TCRdb's table is partial and in-frame only. The sample contains roughly 240,000 clones, about 14% of which appear only once. Sequenced input: naive CD4+ T cells from blood. These receptors all come from a woman between 35 and 50 years old in good health.

The CDR3 protein is CAISEPGEGRYEQYF. The CDR3, as DNA: TGTGCCATCAGTGAACCAGGGGAGGGACGCTACGAGCAGTACTTC. The J gene is TRBJ2-7, the V gene TRBV10-3; TRBD2 is a possible D gene (7 bases). Germline values: CDR1 ENHRY, CDR2 SYGVKD. The CDR3 contains 15 residues. The V and J ends lost 3 bases and 3 bases respectively, with 15 bases between them.

CDR3 sequence reads: CASSLGTLQGSEQFF. Written as DNA, the CDR3 is TGCGCCAGCAGCTTGGGGACCCTTCAGGGCTCTGAGCAGTTCTTC. The V call is TRBV5-1, the J call TRBJ2-1; D may be TRBD1 (5 bases). This CDR3 has 15 amino acids. Germline V gene lookup returns CDR1 SGHRS and CDR2 YFSETQ. V shed 0 bases and J shed 9 bases, with 16 bases lying between them.

The genes are TRBV4-1 and TRBJ1-5, with D unresolved. The V gene's germline CDR1 is MGHRA and CDR2 YSYEKL. The V end lost 1 base, the J end lost 7 bases, and 8 bases lay between the germline ends. The CDR3 covers 13 residues. CDR3 sequence: CASSQGLRQPQHF. In nucleotides, the CDR3 is TGCGCCAGCAGCCAAGGGTTGAGACAGCCCCAGCATTTT.

The chain couples TRBV6-4 to TRBJ1-5; D call uncertain. Between the trimmed V and J ends, which lost 3 bases and 5 bases, there was a span of 11 bases. Looked up from germline, CDR1 is MRHNA and CDR2 is SNTAGT. The CDR3 is 14 residues long. The CDR3 here is CASSESRGDQPQHF. CDR3 DNA: TGTGCCAGCAGTGAAAGCAGAGGCGATCAGCCCCAGCATTTT.

The chain employs TRBV29-1 and TRBJ2-5, with 12 nucleotides matching TRBD2. Losses at the gene ends were 6 bases for V and 2 bases for J; bases not matched to a gene: 4. The CDR3 covers 14 residues. In germline, CDR1 is SQVTM, CDR2 ANQGSEA. CDR3 sequence: CSVRLAGEQETQYF. The CDR3 DNA is TGCAGCGTCCGACTAGCGGGGGAACAAGAGACCCAGTACTTC. Drawing the rest from reference TRBV29-1 and TRBJ2-5, the complete variable domain is SAVISQKPSRDICQRGTSLTIQCQVDSQVTMMFWYRQQPGQSLTLIATANQGSEATYESGFVIDKFPISRPNLTFSTLTVSNMSPEDSSIYLCSVRLAGEQETQYFGPGTRLLVL.

The CDR3 sequence is CASSLGAVGVPTDTQYF. CDR3 nucleotide sequence: TGTGCCAGCAGCTTAGGAGCGGTCGGGGTTCCCACAGATACGCAGTATTTT. V usage is TRBV7-6 and J usage is TRBJ2-3; possible D gene TRBD2, 5 bases. This CDR3 has 17 residues. Per the germline V gene, CDR1 is SGHVS and CDR2 is FNYEAQ. Trimming removed 1 base from V and 2 bases from J, with 16 bases in between.

The chain employs TRBV2 and TRBJ1-1; D is ambiguous. The CDR3 loop spans 14 amino acids. V was clipped by 0 bases and J by 8 bases, with 13 bases between them. Germline V gene sequence: CDR1 SNHLY, CDR2 FYNNEI. This chain's CDR3 is CASSEAIRGMEAFF. CDR3 in DNA: TGTGCCAGCAGTGAAGCAATCCGGGGAATGGAAGCTTTCTTT.

The V call is TRBV29-1, the J call TRBJ2-7; 12 nucleotides match TRBD2. Looked up from germline, CDR1 is SQVTM and CDR2 is ANQGSEA. Trimming removed 7 bases from V and 1 base from J; junction bases left unmatched: 2. This CDR3 comprises 13 residues. DNA for the CDR3: TGCAGCGGGACTAGCGGGGCTTCCTACGAGCAGTACTTC. It specifies CSGTSGASYEQYF.

The rearrangement links TRBV7-2 to TRBJ2-3, with 7 bases identical to TRBD2. Per the germline V gene, CDR1 is SGHTA and CDR2 is FQGNSA. V dropped 5 bases and J dropped 6; count of bases not matched to a gene: 11. This CDR3 is built from 15 residues. CDR3 sequence (DNA): TGTGCCAGCAGCGCCCCGGGACTAATAAGGGATACGCAGTATTTT. It encodes CASSAPGLIRDTQYF.

The chain joins TRBV18 to TRBJ1-1, with D possibly being TRBD1 (5 bases). The CDR3 spans 14 residues. V lost 3 bases and J 4 bases, leaving 12 bases between the germline ends. In germline, CDR1 is KGHSH, CDR2 LQKENI. The CDR3 region is CASSPPGGSTEAFF. CDR3 in DNA: TGTGCCAGCTCACCCCCTGGGGGGAGCACTGAAGCTTTCTTT.

This clone was counted between two and nine times. The V call is TRBV29-1, the J call TRBJ2-1; TRBD2 matches at 10 bases. With 4 bases clipped from V and 4 bases from J, the junction kept 7 bases outside the gene matches. The CDR3 loop spans 15 amino acids. Per the germline V gene, CDR1 is SQVTM and CDR2 is ANQGSEA. The CDR3 sequence is CSVVPAGGGYNEQFF. CDR3 in DNA: TGCAGCGTTGTCCCAGCGGGGGGGGGTTACAATGAGCAGTTCTTC.

The V and J genes are TRBV15 and TRBJ2-7; 13 bases fit TRBD2. The CDR3 contains 15 residues. With V trimmed by 4 bases and J by 2 bases, 2 bases remained unmatched. Germline V gives CDR1 LNHNV, CDR2 YYDKDF (reference sequence). The CDR3: CATSTGTSGAYEQYF. DNA for the CDR3: TGTGCCACCAGCACCGGGACTAGCGGGGCCTACGAGCAGTACTTC.

This clone has at least ten counts. The V and J genes are TRBV29-1 and TRBJ2-3; D call uncertain. Germline CDR1 SQVTM, CDR2 ANQGSEA. This CDR3 contains 10 residues. The V end was cut by 7 bases, the J end by 5 bases, with 7 bases between. Here the CDR3 reads CSARQDTQYF. CDR3 DNA: TGCAGCGCCCGACAAGATACGCAGTATTTT.

This clone was seen more than once but under ten times. The genes are TRBV9 and TRBJ1-2; no definite D call. The CDR3 loop spans 17 amino acids. Germline V lookup: CDR1 SGDLS, CDR2 YYNGEE. V was clipped by 3 bases and J by 2 bases, with 20 bases between them. The CDR3 loop is CASSDKLGAGPNYGYTF. CDR3 DNA sequence: TGTGCCAGCAGCGACAAGCTGGGCGCGGGCCCAAACTATGGCTACACCTTC. Combining the CDR3 with reference TRBV9 and TRBJ1-2 gives the whole variable domain DSGVTQTPKHLITATGQRVTLRCSPRSGDLSVYWYQQSLDQGLQFLIQYYNGEERAKGNILERFSAQQFPDLHSELNLSSLELGDSALYFCASSDKLGAGPNYGYTFGSGTRLTVV.

This clone showed up just a few times. The chain recombines TRBV5-4 with TRBJ1-6; D is possibly TRBD1 (5 bases). The CDR3 has 15 amino acids. V was cut by 3 bases and J by 5 bases, with 12 bases left in between. CDR1 is SGHNT and CDR2 is YYREEE in the germline V gene (reference sequence). This CDR3 reads CASSSGGVNNSPLHF. In DNA form, the CDR3 reads TGTGCCAGCAGCTCCGGAGGGGTAAATAATTCACCCCTCCACTTT. The full variable domain, its missing parts supplied by reference TRBV5-4 and TRBJ1-6, is ETGVTQSPTHLIKTRGQQVTLRCSSQSGHNTVSWYQQALGQGPQFIFQYYREEENGRGNFPPRFSGLQFPNYSSELNVNALELDDSALYLCASSSGGVNNSPLHFGNGTRLTVT.

This chain joins TRBV19 and TRBJ2-4; possibly TRBD2 for D (6 bases). Germline lookup yields CDR1 LNHDA and CDR2 SQIVND (reference sequence). The CDR3 runs to 16 residues. V was clipped by 10 bases and J by 3 bases, with 22 bases between them. The CDR3 spells CATTGSGGRVKNIQYF. The CDR3 DNA reads as TGTGCCACCACTGGGTCCGGGGGAAGGGTCAAAAACATTCAGTACTTC.

This clone was counted a few times. The chain has TRBV5-1 and TRBJ2-3; 13 bases align to TRBD2. With 2 bases clipped from V and 3 bases from J, the junction kept 3 bases outside the gene matches. This CDR3 region has 16 residues. Germline CDR1 is SGHRS and CDR2 is YFSETQ. For the CDR3, the DNA is TGCGCCAGCAGCTTAAGACTAGCGGGGGGAACAGATACGCAGTATTTT. Its translation is CASSLRLAGGTDTQYF.

The chain has TRBV19 and TRBJ2-5, with 9 bases identical to TRBD2. The CDR3 contains 16 residues. Per the germline V gene, CDR1 is LNHDA and CDR2 is SQIVND (reference sequence). V trimming: 3 bases; J trimming: 2 bases; junction bases outside the gene matches: 7. The CDR3 bases are TGTGCCAGTAGTATCCAGGCTAGCGGGGTTCAAGAGACCCAGTACTTC. This sequence encodes CASSIQASGVQETQYF.

The V and J genes are TRBV5-4 and TRBJ1-1; possible D gene TRBD1, 6 bases. Germline V gives CDR1 SGHNT, CDR2 YYREEE (reference sequence). V was cut by 1 base and J by 3 bases, with 13 bases left in between. The CDR3 is 15 amino acids. The CDR3 DNA reads as TGTGCCAGCAGCTTGTTCCACAGGGATCACACTGAAGCTTTCTTT. Amino acids: CASSLFHRDHTEAFF.

This clone has only a few counts. The genes are TRBV7-9 and TRBJ2-1; D is ambiguous. The ends were cut back, 0 bases at V and 0 bases at J, with 9 bases in the middle. The CDR3 contains 16 residues. Germline V CDR1 and CDR2: SEHNR, FQNEAQ (reference sequence). The CDR3 reads CASSLAGRPSYNEQFF. CDR3 DNA: TGTGCCAGCAGCTTAGCGGGCAGACCCTCCTACAATGAGCAGTTCTTC.

The sample holds a few counts of this clone. J is TRBJ2-3 and V is TRBV9; D remains ambiguous. Deletions cut 0 bases from V and 6 bases from J, with 8 bases between. CDR3 length: 13 residues. In germline, CDR1 is SGDLS, CDR2 YYNGEE. The CDR3 is CASSVVSSDTQYF. As DNA, the CDR3 is TGTGCCAGCAGCGTAGTGAGTTCCGATACGCAGTATTTT. Full variable domain (missing parts from reference TRBV9 and TRBJ2-3): DSGVTQTPKHLITATGQRVTLRCSPRSGDLSVYWYQQSLDQGLQFLIQYYNGEERAKGNILERFSAQQFPDLHSELNLSSLELGDSALYFCASSVVSSDTQYFGPGTRLTVL.

V usage is TRBV5-1 and J usage is TRBJ2-4, with D perhaps TRBD1 (5 bases). The CDR3 length is 17 residues. Germline CDR1 reads SGHRS; CDR2 reads YFSETQ. V gave up 0 bases and J gave up 0 bases, with 13 bases separating them. The CDR3 protein is CASSLGQGHTAKNIQYF. In nucleotides, the CDR3 is TGCGCCAGCAGCTTGGGGCAGGGTCATACAGCCAAAAACATTCAGTACTTC. The whole variable domain, remainder taken from reference TRBV5-1 and TRBJ2-4, is KAGVTQTPRYLIKTRGQQVTLSCSPISGHRSVSWYQQTPGQGLQFLFEYFSETQRNKGNFPGRFSGRQFSNSRSEMNVSTLELGDSALYLCASSLGQGHTAKNIQYFGAGTRLSVL.

The gene calls are TRBV5-1 and TRBJ1-2, with 8 bases aligning to TRBD1. Germline CDR1 is SGHRS and CDR2 is YFSETQ. The CDR3 totals 12 residues. With 2 bases clipped from V and 7 bases from J, the junction kept 1 base outside the gene matches. CDR3 residues: CASSLQGGGYTF. The CDR3 bases are TGCGCCAGCAGCTTACAGGGGGGTGGCTACACCTTC.

The chain has TRBV5-1 and TRBJ1-2; TRBD1 agrees at 7 bases. CDR1 is SGHRS and CDR2 is YFSETQ in the germline V gene. CDR3 length: 13 amino acids. The V segment lost 0 bases and the J segment 8 bases; nucleotides outside the gene matches: 4. CDR3 DNA sequence: TGCGCCAGCAGCTTGGAAGGGGGCGTGGGCTACACCTTC. It translates to CASSLEGGVGYTF.

The CDR3 reads CASSAIAGAFLYTQYF. CDR3 DNA sequence: TGTGCCAGCAGCGCCATAGCGGGGGCCTTTTTATATACGCAGTATTTT. V and J are TRBV7-2 and TRBJ2-3, with 9 bases aligning to TRBD2. V gave up 5 bases and J gave up 7 bases; unmatched junction bases: 13. CDR3 length: 16 amino acids. The germline CDR1 and CDR2 sequences are SGHTA and FQGNSA.

The rearrangement links TRBV9 to TRBJ2-1; TRBD2 matches 10 bases. This CDR3 region has 18 residues. V gave up 0 bases and J gave up 0 bases; unmatched junction bases: 6. Germline V lookup: CDR1 SGDLS, CDR2 YYNGEE. CDR3 nucleotide sequence: TGTGCCAGCAGCGTAGGACTAGCGGGCCTAAGCTCCTACAATGAGCAGTTCTTC. Translation gives CASSVGLAGLSSYNEQFF. The full variable domain, with the rest looked up from reference TRBV9 and TRBJ2-1, is DSGVTQTPKHLITATGQRVTLRCSPRSGDLSVYWYQQSLDQGLQFLIQYYNGEERAKGNILERFSAQQFPDLHSELNLSSLELGDSALYFCASSVGLAGLSSYNEQFFGPGTRLTVL.

The chain has TRBV4-1 and TRBJ1-2; 7 bases align to TRBD1. With V trimmed by 1 base and J by 6 bases, 5 bases remained unmatched. This CDR3 comprises 14 residues. Germline V CDR1 and CDR2: MGHRA, YSYEKL. The CDR3 reads CASSQAGQGDGYTF. Written as DNA, the CDR3 is TGCGCCAGCAGCCAAGCAGGGCAGGGGGATGGCTACACCTTC.